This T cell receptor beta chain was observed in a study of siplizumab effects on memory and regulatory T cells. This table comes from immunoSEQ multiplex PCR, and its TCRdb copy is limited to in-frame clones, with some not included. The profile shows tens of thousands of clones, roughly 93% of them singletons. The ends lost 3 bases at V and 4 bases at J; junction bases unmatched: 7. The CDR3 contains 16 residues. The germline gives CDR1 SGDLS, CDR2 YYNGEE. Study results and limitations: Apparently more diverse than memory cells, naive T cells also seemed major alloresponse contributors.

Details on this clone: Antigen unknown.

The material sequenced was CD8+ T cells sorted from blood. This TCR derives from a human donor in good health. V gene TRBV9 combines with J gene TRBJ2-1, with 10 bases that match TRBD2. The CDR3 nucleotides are TGTGCCAGCAGCGCTGGGGGGACTAGCGTTTACAATGAGCAGTTCTTC. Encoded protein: CASSAGGTSVYNEQFF. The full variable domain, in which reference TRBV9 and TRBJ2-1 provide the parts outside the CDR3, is DSGVTQTPKHLITATGQRVTLRCSPRSGDLSVYWYQQSLDQGLQFLIQYYNGEERAKGNILERFSAQQFPDLHSELNLSSLELGDSALYFCASSAGGTSVYNEQFFGPGTRLTVL.